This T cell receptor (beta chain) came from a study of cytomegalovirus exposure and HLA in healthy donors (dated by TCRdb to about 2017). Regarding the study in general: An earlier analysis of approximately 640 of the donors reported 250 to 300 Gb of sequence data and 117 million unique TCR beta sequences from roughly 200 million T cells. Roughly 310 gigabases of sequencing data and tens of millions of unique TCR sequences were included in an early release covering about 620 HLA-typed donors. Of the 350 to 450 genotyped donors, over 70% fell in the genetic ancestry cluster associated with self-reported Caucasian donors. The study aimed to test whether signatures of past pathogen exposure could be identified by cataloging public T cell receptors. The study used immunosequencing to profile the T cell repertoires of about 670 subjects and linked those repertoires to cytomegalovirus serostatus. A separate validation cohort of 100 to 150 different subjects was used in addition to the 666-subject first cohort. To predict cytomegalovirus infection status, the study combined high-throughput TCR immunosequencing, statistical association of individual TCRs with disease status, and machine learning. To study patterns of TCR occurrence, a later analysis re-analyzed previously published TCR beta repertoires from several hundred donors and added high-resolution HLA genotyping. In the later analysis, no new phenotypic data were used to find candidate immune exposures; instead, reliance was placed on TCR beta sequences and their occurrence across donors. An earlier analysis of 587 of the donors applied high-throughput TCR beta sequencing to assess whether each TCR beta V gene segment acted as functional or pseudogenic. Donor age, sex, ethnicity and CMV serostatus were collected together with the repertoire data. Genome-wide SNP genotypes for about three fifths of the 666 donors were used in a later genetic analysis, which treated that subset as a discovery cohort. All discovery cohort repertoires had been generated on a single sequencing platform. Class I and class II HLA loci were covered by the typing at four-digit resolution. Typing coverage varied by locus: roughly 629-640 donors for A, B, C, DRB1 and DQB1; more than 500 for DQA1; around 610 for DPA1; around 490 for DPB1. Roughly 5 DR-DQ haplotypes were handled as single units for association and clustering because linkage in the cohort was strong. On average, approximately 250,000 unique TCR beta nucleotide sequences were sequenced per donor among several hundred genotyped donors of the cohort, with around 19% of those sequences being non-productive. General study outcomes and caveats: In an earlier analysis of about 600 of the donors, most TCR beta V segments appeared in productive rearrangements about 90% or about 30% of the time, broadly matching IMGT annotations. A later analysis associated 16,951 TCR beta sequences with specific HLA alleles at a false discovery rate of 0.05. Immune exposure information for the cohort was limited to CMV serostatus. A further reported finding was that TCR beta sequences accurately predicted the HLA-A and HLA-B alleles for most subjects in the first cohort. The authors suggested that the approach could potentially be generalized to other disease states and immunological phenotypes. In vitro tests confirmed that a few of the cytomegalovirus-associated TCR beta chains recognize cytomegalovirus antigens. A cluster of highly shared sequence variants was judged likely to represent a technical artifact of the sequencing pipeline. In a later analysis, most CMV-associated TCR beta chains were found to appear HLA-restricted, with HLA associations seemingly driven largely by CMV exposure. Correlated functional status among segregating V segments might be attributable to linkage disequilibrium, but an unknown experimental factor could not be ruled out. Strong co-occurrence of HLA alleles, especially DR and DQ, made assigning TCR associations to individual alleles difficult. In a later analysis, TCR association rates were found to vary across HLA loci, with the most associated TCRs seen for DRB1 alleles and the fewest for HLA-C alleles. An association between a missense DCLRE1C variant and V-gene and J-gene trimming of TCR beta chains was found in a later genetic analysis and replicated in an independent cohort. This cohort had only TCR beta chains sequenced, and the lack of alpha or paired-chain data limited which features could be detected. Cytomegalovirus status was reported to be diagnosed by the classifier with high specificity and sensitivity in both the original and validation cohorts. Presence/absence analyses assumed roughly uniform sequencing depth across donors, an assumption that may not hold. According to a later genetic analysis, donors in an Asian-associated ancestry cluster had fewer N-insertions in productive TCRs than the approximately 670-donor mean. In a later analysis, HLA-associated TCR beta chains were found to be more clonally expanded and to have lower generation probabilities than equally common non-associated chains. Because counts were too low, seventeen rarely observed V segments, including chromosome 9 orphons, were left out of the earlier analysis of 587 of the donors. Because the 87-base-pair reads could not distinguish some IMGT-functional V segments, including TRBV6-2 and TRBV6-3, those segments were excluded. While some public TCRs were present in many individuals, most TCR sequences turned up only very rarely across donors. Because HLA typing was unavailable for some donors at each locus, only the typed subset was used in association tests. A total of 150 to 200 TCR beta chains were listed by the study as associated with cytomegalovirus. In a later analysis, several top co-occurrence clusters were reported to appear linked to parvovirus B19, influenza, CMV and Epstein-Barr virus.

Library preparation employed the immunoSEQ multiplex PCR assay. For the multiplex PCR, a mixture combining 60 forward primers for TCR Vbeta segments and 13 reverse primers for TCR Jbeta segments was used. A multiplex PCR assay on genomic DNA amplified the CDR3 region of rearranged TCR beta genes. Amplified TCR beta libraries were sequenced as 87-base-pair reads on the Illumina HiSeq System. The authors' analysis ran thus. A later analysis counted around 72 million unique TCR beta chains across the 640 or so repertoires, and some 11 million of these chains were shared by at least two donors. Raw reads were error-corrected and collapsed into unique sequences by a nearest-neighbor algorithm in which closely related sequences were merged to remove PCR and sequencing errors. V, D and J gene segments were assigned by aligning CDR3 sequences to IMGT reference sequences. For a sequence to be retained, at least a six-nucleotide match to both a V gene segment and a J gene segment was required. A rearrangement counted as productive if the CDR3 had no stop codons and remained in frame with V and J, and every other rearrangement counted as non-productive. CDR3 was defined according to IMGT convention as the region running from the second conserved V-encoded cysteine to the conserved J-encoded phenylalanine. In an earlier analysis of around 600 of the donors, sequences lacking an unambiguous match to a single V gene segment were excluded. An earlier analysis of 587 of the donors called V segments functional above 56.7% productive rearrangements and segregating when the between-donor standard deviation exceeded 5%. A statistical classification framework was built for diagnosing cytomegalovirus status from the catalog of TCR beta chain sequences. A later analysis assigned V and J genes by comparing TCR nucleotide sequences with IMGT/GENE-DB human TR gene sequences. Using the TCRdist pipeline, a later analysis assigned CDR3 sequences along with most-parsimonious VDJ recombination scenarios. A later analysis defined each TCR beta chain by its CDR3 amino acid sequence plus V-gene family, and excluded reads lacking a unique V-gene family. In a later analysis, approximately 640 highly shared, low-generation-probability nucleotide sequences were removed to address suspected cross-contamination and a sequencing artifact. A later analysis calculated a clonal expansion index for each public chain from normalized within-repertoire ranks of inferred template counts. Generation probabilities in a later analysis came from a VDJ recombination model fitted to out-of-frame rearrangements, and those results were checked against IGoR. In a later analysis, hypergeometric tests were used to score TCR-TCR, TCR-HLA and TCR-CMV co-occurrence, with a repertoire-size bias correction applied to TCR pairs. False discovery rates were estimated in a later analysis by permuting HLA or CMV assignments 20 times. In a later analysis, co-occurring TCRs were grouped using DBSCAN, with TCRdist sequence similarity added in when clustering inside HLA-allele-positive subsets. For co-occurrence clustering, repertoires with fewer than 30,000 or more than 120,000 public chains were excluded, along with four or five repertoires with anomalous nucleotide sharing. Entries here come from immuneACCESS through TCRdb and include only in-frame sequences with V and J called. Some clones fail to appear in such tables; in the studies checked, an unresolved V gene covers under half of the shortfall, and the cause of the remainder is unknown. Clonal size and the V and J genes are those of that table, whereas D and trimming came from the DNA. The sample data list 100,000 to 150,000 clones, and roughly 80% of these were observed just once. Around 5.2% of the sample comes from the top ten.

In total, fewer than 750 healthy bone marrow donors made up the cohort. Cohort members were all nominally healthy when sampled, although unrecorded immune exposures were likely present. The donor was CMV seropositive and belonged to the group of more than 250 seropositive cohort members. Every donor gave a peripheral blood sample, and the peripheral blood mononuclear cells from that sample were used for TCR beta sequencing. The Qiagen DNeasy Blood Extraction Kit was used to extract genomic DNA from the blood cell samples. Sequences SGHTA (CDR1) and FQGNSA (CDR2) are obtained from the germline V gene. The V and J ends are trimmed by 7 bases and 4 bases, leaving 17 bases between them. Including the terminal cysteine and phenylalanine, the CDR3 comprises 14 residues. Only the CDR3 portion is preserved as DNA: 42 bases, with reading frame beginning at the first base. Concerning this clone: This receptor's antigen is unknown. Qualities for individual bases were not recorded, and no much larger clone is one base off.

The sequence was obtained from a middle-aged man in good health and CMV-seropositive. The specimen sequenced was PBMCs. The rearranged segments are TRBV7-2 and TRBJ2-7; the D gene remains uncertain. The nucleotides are TGTGCCAGCACCAACGATCAGGCTACTTACGAGCAGTACTTC. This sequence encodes CASTNDQATYEQYF.